The 10 T cell receptor beta chains below were found in one sample sequenced in a study of Tregs in tolerant kidney transplant recipients. Clones were read by immunoSEQ multiplex PCR, and TCRdb kept only the in-frame ones, dropping some. The table shows tens of thousands of clones, with 93% occurring only once. Here the sequenced sample was CD4+ T cells from blood, taken before the transplant. The receptors come from a human donor who received a combined kidney and bone marrow transplant.

This clone was seen once. The chain has TRBV7-2 and TRBJ2-5; TRBD1 is a possible D gene (6 bases). The CDR3 consists of 16 residues. V was shortened by 7 bases and J by 1 base, with 19 bases between the two germline ends. Germline V gives CDR1 SGHTA, CDR2 FQGNSA. The CDR3 sequence is CASILYPGQLQETQYF. CDR3 in DNA: TGTGCCAGCATCCTTTACCCCGGACAGCTCCAAGAGACCCAGTACTTC.

The rearrangement links TRBV29-1 to TRBJ1-1, with D unresolved. Deletions cut 4 bases from V and 5 bases from J, with 8 bases between. Germline V gives CDR1 SQVTM, CDR2 ANQGSEA. The CDR3 covers 11 residues. The CDR3 sequence is CSVVGGTEAFF. CDR3 DNA sequence: TGCAGCGTTGTTGGAGGAACTGAAGCTTTCTTT.

The chain recombines TRBV19 with TRBJ2-7; 8 positions agree with TRBD1. Unmatched junction bases numbered 13, after V lost 4 bases and J lost 5 bases. This CDR3 has 16 residues. The germline V gene encodes CDR1 LNHDA and CDR2 SQIVND (reference sequence). CDR3 in amino acids: CASSNPHDRGVNEQYF. The CDR3 DNA follows: TGTGCCAGTAGTAACCCGCATGACAGGGGAGTCAACGAGCAGTACTTC. Full variable domain (outside the CDR3, taken from reference TRBV19 and TRBJ2-7): DGGITQSPKYLFRKEGQNVTLSCEQNLNHDAMYWYRQDPGQGLRLIYYSQIVNDFQKGDIAEGYSVSREKKESFPLTVTSAQKNPTAFYLCASSNPHDRGVNEQYFGPGTRLTVT.

The chain links TRBV13 to TRBJ2-5, with 10 bases fitting TRBD2. CDR3 length equals 20 residues. Trimming took 0 bases from V and 1 from J; bases not matched to a gene: 14. CDR1 is PRHDT, CDR2 FYEKMQ, per germline (reference sequence). CDR3 region: CASSLGITAGGPRIQETQYF. CDR3 bases: TGTGCCAGCAGCTTAGGCATTACAGCGGGAGGGCCGAGGATCCAAGAGACCCAGTACTTC.

The gene calls are TRBV5-1 and TRBJ2-1; D is undetermined. Germline loops: CDR1 SGHRS, CDR2 YFSETQ. V was cut by 1 base and J by 10 bases, with 9 bases left in between. The CDR3 covers 12 residues. The CDR3, as DNA: TGCGCCAGCAGCTTGAGTATGGAGGAGCAGTTCTTC. Translated, it gives CASSLSMEEQFF.

The V and J genes are TRBV7-9 and TRBJ1-4; the D gene is possibly TRBD1 (6 bases). The CDR3 is made up of 14 amino acids. Germline V gives CDR1 SEHNR, CDR2 FQNEAQ (reference sequence). V was cut by 3 bases and J by 4 bases, with 9 bases left in between. The CDR3 DNA follows: TGTGCCAGCAGCTTCGACAGGTTTAATGAAAAACTGTTTTTT. It codes for CASSFDRFNEKLFF.

The J gene is TRBJ1-6, the V gene TRBV9; D is perhaps TRBD1 (6 bases). The V end lost 6 bases, the J end lost 4 bases, and 14 bases lay between the germline ends. Germline V gene sequence: CDR1 SGDLS, CDR2 YYNGEE. The CDR3 spans 15 residues. The CDR3 coding sequence is TGTGCCAGCACCCGGGGGGGCGGTTATAATTCACCCCTCCACTTT. Amino acids: CASTRGGGYNSPLHF.

This chain uses TRBV4-1 with TRBJ2-7; D may be TRBD2 (6 bases). Germline V lookup: CDR1 MGHRA, CDR2 YSYEKL. The CDR3 spans 13 residues. The V end lost 0 bases, the J end lost 4 bases, and 7 bases lay between the germline ends. The CDR3 spells CASSQDRGYEQYF. CDR3 DNA sequence: TGCGCCAGCAGCCAAGATCGGGGGTACGAGCAGTACTTC.

The rearrangement uses TRBV4-2 and TRBJ1-2, with 10 bases that match TRBD1. Trimming removed 0 bases from V and 6 bases from J; junction bases left unmatched: 7. The CDR3 has 16 amino acids. CDR1 and CDR2 (germline): LGHNA, YNFKEQ. The CDR3 coding sequence is TGTGCCAGCAGCCAAGATAGACAGGGGGCGCGTCATGGCTACACCTTC. Amino acid sequence: CASSQDRQGARHGYTF.

The V call is TRBV5-1, the J call TRBJ1-3; D ambiguous. With 0 bases removed from V and 0 bases from J, the gap between germline ends came to 13 bases. Per the germline V gene, CDR1 is SGHRS and CDR2 is YFSETQ. The CDR3 extends over 17 amino acids. DNA of the CDR3: TGCGCCAGCAGCTTGGGAACAGACAACTTCTCTGGAAACACCATATATTTT. Amino acids: CASSLGTDNFSGNTIYF. Based on the CDR3 plus reference TRBV5-1 and TRBJ1-3, the full variable domain is KAGVTQTPRYLIKTRGQQVTLSCSPISGHRSVSWYQQTPGQGLQFLFEYFSETQRNKGNFPGRFSGRQFSNSRSEMNVSTLELGDSALYLCASSLGTDNFSGNTIYFGEGSWLTVV.